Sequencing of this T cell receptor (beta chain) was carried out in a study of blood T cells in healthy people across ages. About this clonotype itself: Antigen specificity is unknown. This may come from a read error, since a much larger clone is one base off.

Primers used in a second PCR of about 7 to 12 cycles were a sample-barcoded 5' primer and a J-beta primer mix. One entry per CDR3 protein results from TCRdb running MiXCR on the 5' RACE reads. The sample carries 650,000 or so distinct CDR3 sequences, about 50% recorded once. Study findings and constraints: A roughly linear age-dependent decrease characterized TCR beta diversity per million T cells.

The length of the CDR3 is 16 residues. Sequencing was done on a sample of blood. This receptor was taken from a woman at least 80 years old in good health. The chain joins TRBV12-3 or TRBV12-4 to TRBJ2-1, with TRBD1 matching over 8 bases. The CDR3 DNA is TGTGCCAACAGTGGAACCGGGACAGGCCTATACAATGAGCAGTTCTTC. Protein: CANSGTGTGLYNEQFF.